This is a list of T cell receptor delta chains from one sample in a study of gamma-delta chains in newborns, infants, children. TCRdb processed the reads again with the CATT caller. Seen here are just over 6,000 delta-chain clones, over 2.5% observed once, and the top ten hold roughly a sixth. Source material: blood. Receptor source: a child who was a newborn, infant or young child, either healthy, febrile or measles-vaccinated (not recorded which). CDR3s leave out the opening cysteine and the closing phenylalanine or tryptophan.

CDR3,V,J,length
ACDTGGFSSSWDTRQMF,TRDV2,TRDJ3,17
ACDTGWGSSWDTRQMF,TRDV2,TRDJ3,16
ACDPTYVSWDTRQMF,TRDV2,TRDJ3,15
AVGRPTGTDKLI,TRDV1,TRDJ1,12
ACDTVSGGYLTAQLF,TRDV2,TRDJ2,15
ACDALTGGYTDKLI,TRDV2,TRDJ1,14
ACDTWGIPDKLI,TRDV2,TRDJ1,12
ACDTLLGDTSTAQLF,TRDV2,TRDJ2,15
ACDSGGWNSWDTRQMF,TRDV2,TRDJ3,16
AFGRGVRSWDTRQMF,TRDV3,TRDJ3,15
ACDVLGDTETAQLF,TRDV2,TRDJ2,14
ACDNLVGDTRQMF,TRDV2,TRDJ3,13
ACDRLGDSSWDTRQMF,TRDV2,TRDJ3,16
ACDTLGGIREPAQLF,TRDV2,TRDJ2,15
ACDTGGLLASWDTRQMF,TRDV2,TRDJ3,17
ACDLLGDKTDKLI,TRDV2,TRDJ1,13
ACDWVGDTDKLI,TRDV2,TRDJ1,12
ACDNNWGPHRSWDTRQMF,TRDV2,TRDJ3,18
ACDEWGDTRQMF,TRDV2,TRDJ3,12
ACDTVLGDTLYTDKLI,TRDV2,TRDJ1,16
ACDTWGVQKLI,TRDV2,TRDJ1,11
ACDTGGSGSWDTRQMF,TRDV2,TRDJ3,16
ACDKIRTDKLI,TRDV2,TRDJ1,11
ACDTSGDTPSSWDTRQMF,TRDV2,TRDJ3,18
ACDSTGGYSSWDTRQMF,TRDV2,TRDJ3,17
ACDKVGDTDKLI,TRDV2,TRDJ1,12
ACDIVGDTKDTRQMF,TRDV2,TRDJ3,15
ACDTVGYATDKLI,TRDV2,TRDJ1,13
ACDILGDTASWDTRQMF,TRDV2,TRDJ3,17
ACDTVGVVGKLI,TRDV2,TRDJ1,12
ACDTLGTTSRPLI,TRDV2,TRDJ4,13
ACGTVGASSWDTRQMF,TRDV2,TRDJ3,16
ACDKVLGVSWDTRQMF,TRDV2,TRDJ3,16
ACDTVLGDTQFSWDTRQMF,TRDV2,TRDJ3,19
ACDTVLGDTPRSSWDTRQMF,TRDV2,TRDJ3,20
ACDTVLGDTSSWDTRQMF,TRDV2,TRDJ3,18
ACDFVLGDTTSWDTRQMF,TRDV2,TRDJ3,18
ACDTGPASSWDTRQMF,TRDV2,TRDJ3,16
ACDALGDTGSWDTRQMF,TRDV2,TRDJ3,17
ACDPTGYGAYTDKLI,TRDV2,TRDJ1,15
ACDNLLGGETAQLF,TRDV2,TRDJ2,14
ACDTAGGYGSWDTRQMF,TRDV2,TRDJ3,17
ACDTVLGMSWDTRQMF,TRDV2,TRDJ3,16
ACDTVLGDRSSRDTRQMF,TRDV2,TRDJ3,18
ACDLLGDTSSWVTRQMF,TRDV2,TRDJ3,17
ACDGLLGEPSSWDTRQMF,TRDV2,TRDJ3,18
ACDTVAGESSWDTRQMF,TRDV2,TRDJ3,17
ACDTVGALTAQLF,TRDV2,TRDJ2,13
ACDSLGANTDKLI,TRDV2,TRDJ1,13
ACDTLGDTFLTAQLF,TRDV2,TRDJ2,15
ACDTLGDTAWDTRQMF,TRDV2,TRDJ3,16
ACDTFGGYASDKLI,TRDV2,TRDJ1,14
ACDTGGCNTDKLI,TRDV2,TRDJ1,13
ACDTVVGWIRSWDTRQMF,TRDV2,TRDJ3,18
ACDPLILGDTDKLI,TRDV2,TRDJ1,14